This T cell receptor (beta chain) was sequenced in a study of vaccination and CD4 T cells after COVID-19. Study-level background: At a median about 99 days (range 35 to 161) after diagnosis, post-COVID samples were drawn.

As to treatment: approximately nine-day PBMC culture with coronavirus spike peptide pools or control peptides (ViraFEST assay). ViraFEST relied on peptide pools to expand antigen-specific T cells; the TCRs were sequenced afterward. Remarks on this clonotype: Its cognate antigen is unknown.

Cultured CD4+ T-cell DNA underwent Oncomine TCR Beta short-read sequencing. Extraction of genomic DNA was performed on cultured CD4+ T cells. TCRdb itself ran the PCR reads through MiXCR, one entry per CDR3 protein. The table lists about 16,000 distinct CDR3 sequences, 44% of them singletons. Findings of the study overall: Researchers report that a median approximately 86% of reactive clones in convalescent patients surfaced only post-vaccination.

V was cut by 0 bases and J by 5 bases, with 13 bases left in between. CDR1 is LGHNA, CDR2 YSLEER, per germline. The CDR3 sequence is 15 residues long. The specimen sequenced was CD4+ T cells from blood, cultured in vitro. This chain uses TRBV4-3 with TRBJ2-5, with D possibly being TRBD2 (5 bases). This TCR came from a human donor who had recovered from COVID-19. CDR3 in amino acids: CASSQDPSGEETQYF. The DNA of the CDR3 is TGCGCCAGCAGCCAAGATCCCAGTGGGGAGGAGACCCAGTACTTC.